The clone carrying this TCR beta chain was seen repeatedly, ten times or more. Its antigen is unidentified. Germline-derived CDR1 and CDR2 are LNHNV and YYDKDF (reference sequence). V gave up 1 base and J gave up 7 bases, with 11 bases separating them. The CDR3 is 13 amino acids. The data derive from a study of T cells in Graves' hyperthyroidism and ophthalmopathy. The study, taken as a whole, reports: Among thyroid clonotypes expanded above 0.001, most also appeared in blood.

Researchers amplified the TCR beta CDR3 regions from RNA transcripts. The HTBI primer set served for first-round RT-PCR of the TCR CDR3. TCRdb analysed the multiplex PCR reads with MiXCR anew, one entry per CDR3 protein. Here the sample spans 470,000 or so distinct CDR3 sequences, roughly 20% being singletons. Sequenced input: blood. The sequence derives from a man younger than 30 with Graves' hyperthyroidism. The J gene is TRBJ2-7, the V gene TRBV15, with D unresolved. CDR3 in DNA: TGTGCCACCAGCAGAGGCCCGCTCGGGGAGCAGTACTTC. Translation: CATSRGPLGEQYF.